The 5 T cell receptor beta chains listed next were all sequenced from one sample in a study of cytomegalovirus exposure and HLA in healthy donors. The repertoire was sequenced with immunoSEQ multiplex PCR; TCRdb's copy has only in-frame clones and lacks some. Of 71,000 or so clones in the sample, 94% are singletons; the top ten hold approximately 1.3%. Source material: PBMCs. These receptors all stem from a man in his late teens or twenties in good health and CMV-seropositive.

V and J are TRBV6-5 and TRBJ2-7; TRBD2 aligns across 8 bases. This CDR3 region has 14 residues. V lost 7 bases, J lost 4 bases, and 9 bases stayed unmatched. Germline V gives CDR1 MNHEY, CDR2 SVGAGI. Here the CDR3 DNA reads TGTGCCAGCACCCTACGGGGGGGAGGGTACGAGCAGTACTTC. Protein sequence: CASTLRGGGYEQYF.

The V gene is TRBV28, the J gene TRBJ2-2; the D gene is possibly TRBD2 (5 bases). This CDR3 region has 14 residues. CDR1 and CDR2 from the germline V gene are MDHEN and SYDVKM. Trimming took 5 bases from V and 7 from J, leaving 14 bases between them. The CDR3 coding sequence is TGTGCCAGCAGTCCAACTATAGCGAGCGGGGAGCTGTTTTTT. Translating it yields CASSPTIASGELFF. Using reference TRBV28 and TRBJ2-2 for the parts outside the CDR3, the full variable domain is DVKVTQSSRYLVKRTGEKVFLECVQDMDHENMFWYRQDPGLGLRLIYFSYDVKMKEKGDIPEGYSVSREKKERFSLILESASTNQTSMYLCASSPTIASGELFFGEGSRLTVL.

This clone was recorded only once. CDR3 bases: TGTGCCAGCAGTGACCGACAGGGTGCGGCCCAGTACTTC. It is translated as CASSDRQGAAQYF. This rearrangement joins TRBV25-1 to TRBJ2-5, with 7 bases that match TRBD1. V dropped 3 bases and J dropped 9; count of bases not matched to a gene: 7. CDR1 is MGHDK, CDR2 SYGVNS, per germline. The CDR3 has 13 residues.

The chain carries TRBV5-6 and TRBJ1-1; D perhaps matches TRBD1 (5 bases). The CDR3 runs 14 residues. V was clipped by 2 bases and J by 6 bases, with 14 bases between them. CDR1 and CDR2 (germline): SGHDT, YYEEEE. CDR3 sequence: CASSFRVDGPEAFF. The CDR3 coding sequence is TGTGCCAGCAGCTTCAGGGTTGATGGACCTGAAGCTTTCTTT.

This chain joins TRBV19 and TRBJ2-7; the D is unclear. In germline, CDR1 is LNHDA, CDR2 SQIVND (reference sequence). V lost 5 bases, J lost 9 bases, and 17 bases lay in between. The CDR3 is made up of 13 amino acids. CDR3 region: CASSEFSSEVQYF. As DNA, the CDR3 is TGTGCCAGTAGTGAGTTTTCCTCCGAGGTGCAGTACTTC.